The entry that follows covers one TCR beta chain sequence. Its antigen is not known. The data stem from a study of shared clonotypes between healthy human individuals. Broader study findings: Sorted-subset sequencing was shown by rarefaction to be incomplete despite large depth. Naive subsets, compared against memory subsets, generally had larger estimated richness values.

Data came from immunoSEQ multiplex PCR; TCRdb stores just in-frame clones and leaves some out. The table includes roughly 380,000 clones, 90% to 97% detected once. Germline CDR1 MNHNS, CDR2 SASEGT. Trimming took 4 bases from V and 3 from J; bases not matched to a gene: 8. The length of the CDR3 is 15 residues. The TCR comes from a man between 25 and 39 years old in good health. Sample: memory CD8+ T cells sorted from blood. Described subset: CD45RO+ cells pooled with CCR7-negative TemRA cells. The V call is TRBV6-1, the J call TRBJ2-7; 8 nucleotides match TRBD1. CDR3 coding DNA: TGTGCCAGCAGTGCCCTAGACAGGGGCGGCTACGAGCAGTACTTC. The encoded protein is CASSALDRGGYEQYF.